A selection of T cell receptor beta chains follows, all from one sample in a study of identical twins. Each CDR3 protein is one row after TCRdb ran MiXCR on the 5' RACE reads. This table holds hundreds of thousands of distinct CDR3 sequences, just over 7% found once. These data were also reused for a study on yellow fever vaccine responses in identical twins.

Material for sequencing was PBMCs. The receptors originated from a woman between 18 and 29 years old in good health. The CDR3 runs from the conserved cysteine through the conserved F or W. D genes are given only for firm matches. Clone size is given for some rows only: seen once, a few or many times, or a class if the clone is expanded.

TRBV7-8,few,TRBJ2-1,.,CASSWRRDNEQFF,TGTGCCAGCAGCTGGCGCCGAGACAATGAGCAGTTCTTC
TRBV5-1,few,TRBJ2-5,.,CASSFIRGAQETQYF,TGCGCCAGCAGCTTTATCCGGGGGGCCCAAGAGACCCAGTACTTC
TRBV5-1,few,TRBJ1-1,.,CASSSRWGANEAFF,TGCGCCAGCAGCTCAAGGTGGGGGGCTAATGAAGCTTTCTTT
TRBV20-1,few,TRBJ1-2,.,CSAGVGAYGYTF,TGCAGTGCTGGGGTGGGAGCCTATGGCTACACCTTC
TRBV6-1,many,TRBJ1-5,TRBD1,CASQGGAGNQPQHF,TGTGCCAGCCAGGGGGGGGCAGGCAATCAGCCCCAGCATTTT
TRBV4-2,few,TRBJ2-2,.,CASSQETGGAGELFF,TGTGCCAGCAGCCAAGAAACCGGTGGAGCCGGGGAGCTGTTTTTT
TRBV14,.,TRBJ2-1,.,CTSSQGVSGSSYNEQFF,TGTACCAGCAGCCAAGGTGTTAGCGGAAGCTCCTACAATGAGCAGTTCTTC
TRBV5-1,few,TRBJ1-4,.,CASSSMVPNEKLFF,TGCGCCAGCAGCTCCATGGTCCCCAATGAAAAACTGTTTTTT
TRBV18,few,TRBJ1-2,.,CASSPPVNREDGYTF,TGTGCCAGCTCACCACCGGTTAACAGGGAAGATGGCTACACCTTC
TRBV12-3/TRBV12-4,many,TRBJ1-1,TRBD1,CASSLGGTGATNTEAFF,TGTGCCAGCAGTTTAGGGGGGACAGGGGCTACAAACACTGAAGCTTTCTTT
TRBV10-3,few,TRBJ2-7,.,CAIKDTSYEQYF,TGTGCCATCAAAGACACTTCCTACGAGCAGTACTTC
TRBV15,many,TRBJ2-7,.,CATSSTVATYEQYF,TGTGCCACCAGCAGTACAGTGGCTACCTACGAGCAGTACTTC
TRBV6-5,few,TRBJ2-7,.,CASSYRGSNEQYF,TGTGCCAGCAGTTACAGGGGGAGCAACGAGCAGTACTTC
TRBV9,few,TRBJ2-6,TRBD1,CASSEGKIVAGGGGANVLTF,TGTGCCAGCAGCGAGGGGAAGATCGTGGCAGGGGGTGGTGGGGCCAACGTCCTGACTTTC
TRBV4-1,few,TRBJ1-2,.,CASSQDRQVVYGYTF,TGCGCCAGCAGCCAAGATAGGCAGGTAGTCTATGGCTACACCTTC
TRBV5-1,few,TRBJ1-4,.,CASSVPGAQLFF,TGCGCCAGCAGCGTTCCGGGCGCGCAACTGTTTTTT
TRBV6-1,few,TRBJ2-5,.,CASSWGLRETQYF,TGTGCCAGCAGCTGGGGACTCCGAGAGACCCAGTACTTC
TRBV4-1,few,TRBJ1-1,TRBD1,CASSQIQGSEAFF,TGCGCCAGCAGCCAAATACAGGGGAGCGAAGCTTTCTTT
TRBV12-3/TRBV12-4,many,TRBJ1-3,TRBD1,CASKQTGGNTIYF,TGTGCCAGCAAGCAGACAGGGGGAAACACCATATATTTT
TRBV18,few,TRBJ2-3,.,CASSPPTGGPASTDTQYF,TGTGCCAGCTCACCACCGACTGGGGGGCCCGCTAGCACAGATACGCAGTATTTT
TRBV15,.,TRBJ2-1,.,CATSRPGGTTQFF,TGTGCCACCAGCAGACCCGGGGGTACCACGCAGTTCTTC
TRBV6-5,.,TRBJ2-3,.,CASSSRPSGPLTDTQYF,TGTGCCAGCAGTTCAAGACCCTCCGGGCCCCTGACAGATACGCAGTATTTT
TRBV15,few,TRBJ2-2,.,CATSTDKGTGELFF,TGTGCCACCAGCACGGACAAAGGGACCGGGGAGCTGTTTTTT
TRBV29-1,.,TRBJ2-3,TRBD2,CSVTSGLTDTQYF,TGCAGCGTGACTAGCGGGTTGACAGATACGCAGTATTTT
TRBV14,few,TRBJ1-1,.,CASSQELNTEAFF,TGTGCCAGCAGCCAAGAACTGAACACTGAAGCTTTCTTT
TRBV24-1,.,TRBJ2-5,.,CATSDPLQETQYF,TGTGCCACCAGTGATCCTCTCCAAGAGACCCAGTACTTC
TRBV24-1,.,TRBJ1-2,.,CATSDSGTYGYTF,TGTGCCACCAGTGACTCCGGGACATATGGCTACACCTTC
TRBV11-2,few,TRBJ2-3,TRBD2,CASSLGLSGADTQYF,TGTGCCAGCAGCTTAGGGCTTAGCGGGGCTGATACGCAGTATTTT
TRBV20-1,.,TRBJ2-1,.,CSARDLAEDSYNEQFF,TGCAGTGCTAGAGATCTTGCGGAGGACTCCTACAATGAGCAGTTCTTC
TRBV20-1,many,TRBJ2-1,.,CSARDPYGGNEQFF,TGCAGTGCCCGGGACCCCTATGGAGGCAATGAGCAGTTCTTC
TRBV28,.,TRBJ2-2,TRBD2,CASRVGTSGPGELFF,TGTGCCAGCAGGGTGGGGACTAGCGGGCCCGGGGAGCTGTTTTTT
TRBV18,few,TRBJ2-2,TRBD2,CASSRTSGRSNTGELFF,TGTGCCAGCTCCCGAACTAGCGGGCGATCGAACACCGGGGAGCTGTTTTTT
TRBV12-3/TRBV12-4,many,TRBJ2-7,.,CASSPPGNYEQYF,TGTGCCAGCAGTCCCCCAGGCAACTACGAGCAGTACTTC
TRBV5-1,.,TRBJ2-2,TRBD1,CASSLRGTGYYTGELFF,TGCGCCAGCAGCCTCCGAGGGACAGGGTATTACACCGGGGAGCTGTTTTTT
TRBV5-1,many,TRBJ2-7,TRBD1,CASSLVGGDRGDEQYF,TGCGCCAGCAGCTTGGTCGGGGGGGACAGGGGCGACGAGCAGTACTTC
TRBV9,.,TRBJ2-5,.,CASSVSGGEVRETQYF,TGTGCCAGCAGCGTATCCGGTGGGGAGGTACGGGAGACCCAGTACTTC
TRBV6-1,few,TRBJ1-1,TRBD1,CASRIQGEGGAFF,TGTGCCAGCAGGATACAGGGGGAAGGGGGAGCTTTCTTT
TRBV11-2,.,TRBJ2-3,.,CASSPSPVQLGDTQYF,TGTGCCAGCAGCCCCAGCCCGGTCCAGCTGGGAGATACGCAGTATTTT
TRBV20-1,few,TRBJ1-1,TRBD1,CSARDARGRPEAFF,TGCAGTGCTAGGGATGCCAGGGGGCGACCTGAAGCTTTCTTT
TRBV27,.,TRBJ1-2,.,CASSLRVGGKWYGYTF,TGTGCCAGCAGTTTAAGGGTCGGGGGGAAGTGGTATGGCTACACCTTC
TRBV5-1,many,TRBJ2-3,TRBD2,CASSEGLASDTQYF,TGCGCCAGCAGCGAGGGACTAGCGAGCGATACGCAGTATTTT
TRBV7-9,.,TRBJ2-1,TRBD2,CASSPPWGLADNEQFF,TGTGCCAGCAGCCCGCCGTGGGGACTAGCAGACAATGAGCAGTTCTTC
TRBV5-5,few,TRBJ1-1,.,CASSSPGLWNTEAFF,TGTGCCAGCAGCTCTCCGGGCTTGTGGAACACTGAAGCTTTCTTT
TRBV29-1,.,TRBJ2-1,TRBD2,CSAERIVSGRGYNEQFF,TGCAGCGCCGAACGGATAGTTAGCGGGAGGGGGTACAATGAGCAGTTCTTC
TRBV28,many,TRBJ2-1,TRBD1,CASSPLDRGTNEQFF,TGTGCCAGCAGTCCGCTGGACAGGGGGACGAATGAGCAGTTCTTC
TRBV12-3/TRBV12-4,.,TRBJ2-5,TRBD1,CASSTGTVQETQYF,TGTGCCAGCAGTACCGGGACAGTTCAAGAGACCCAGTACTTC
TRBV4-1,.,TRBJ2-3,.,CASSQGLETSTDTQYF,TGCGCCAGCAGCCAAGGACTAGAGACGAGCACAGATACGCAGTATTTT
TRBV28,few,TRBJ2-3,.,CASATSSWYF,TGTGCCAGCGCGACTAGTTCGTGGTATTTT
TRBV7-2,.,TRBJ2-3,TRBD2,CASSLAYRLAGVGDTQYF,TGTGCCAGCAGCTTAGCTTATCGTCTAGCGGGAGTCGGAGATACGCAGTATTTT
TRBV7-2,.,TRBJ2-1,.,CASSLELAPYNEQFF,TGTGCCAGCAGCTTAGAACTAGCCCCCTACAATGAGCAGTTCTTC
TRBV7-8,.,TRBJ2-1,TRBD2,CASSPYISRRGGNEQFF,TGTGCCAGCAGCCCTTATATATCAAGACGGGGGGGGAATGAGCAGTTCTTC
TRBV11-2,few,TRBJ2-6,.,CASSSHVNVLTF,TGTGCCAGCAGCTCCCATGTCAACGTCCTGACTTTC
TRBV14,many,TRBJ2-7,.,CASSPGFIYEQYF,TGTGCCAGCAGCCCGGGATTTATATACGAGCAGTACTTC
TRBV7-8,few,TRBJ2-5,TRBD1,CASSLKGQGTETQYF,TGTGCCAGCAGCTTAAAGGGACAGGGTACGGAGACCCAGTACTTC
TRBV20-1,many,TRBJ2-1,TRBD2,CSAISGRSSYNEQFF,TGCAGTGCTATTAGCGGGAGGAGCTCCTACAATGAGCAGTTCTTC